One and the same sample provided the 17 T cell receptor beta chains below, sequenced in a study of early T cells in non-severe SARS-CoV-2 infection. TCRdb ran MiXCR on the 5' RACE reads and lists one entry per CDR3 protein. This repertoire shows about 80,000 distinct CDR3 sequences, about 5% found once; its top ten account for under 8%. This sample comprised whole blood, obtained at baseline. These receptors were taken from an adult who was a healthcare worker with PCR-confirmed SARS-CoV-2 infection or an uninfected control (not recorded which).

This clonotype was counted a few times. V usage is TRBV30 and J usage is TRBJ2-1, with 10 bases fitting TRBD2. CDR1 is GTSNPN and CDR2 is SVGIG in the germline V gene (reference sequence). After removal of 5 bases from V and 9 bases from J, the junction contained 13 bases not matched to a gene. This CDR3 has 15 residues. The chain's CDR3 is CAWSLLAGVVSEQFF. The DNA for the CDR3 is TGTGCCTGGTCCCTGCTAGCGGGAGTGGTGAGTGAGCAGTTCTTC.

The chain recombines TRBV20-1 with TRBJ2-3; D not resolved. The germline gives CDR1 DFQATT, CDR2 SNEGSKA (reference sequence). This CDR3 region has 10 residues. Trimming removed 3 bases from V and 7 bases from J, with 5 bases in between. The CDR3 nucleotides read TGCAGTGCTAGTCGAAATACGCAGTATTTT. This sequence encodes CSASRNTQYF.

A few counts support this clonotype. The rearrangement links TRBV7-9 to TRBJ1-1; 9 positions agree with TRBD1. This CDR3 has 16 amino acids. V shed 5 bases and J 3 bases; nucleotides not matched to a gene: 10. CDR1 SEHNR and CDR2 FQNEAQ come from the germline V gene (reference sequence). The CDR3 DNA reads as TGTGCCAGCAGCCCAAAAAACAGGGGGCTGGACACTGAAGCTTTCTTT. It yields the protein CASSPKNRGLDTEAFF.

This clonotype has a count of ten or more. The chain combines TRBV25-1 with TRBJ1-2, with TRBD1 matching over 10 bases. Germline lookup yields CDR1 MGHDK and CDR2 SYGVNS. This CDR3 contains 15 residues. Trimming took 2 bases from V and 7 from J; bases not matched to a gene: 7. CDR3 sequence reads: CASSEDGQGGRGYTF. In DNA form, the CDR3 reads TGTGCCAGCAGTGAAGACGGACAGGGGGGACGTGGCTACACCTTC.

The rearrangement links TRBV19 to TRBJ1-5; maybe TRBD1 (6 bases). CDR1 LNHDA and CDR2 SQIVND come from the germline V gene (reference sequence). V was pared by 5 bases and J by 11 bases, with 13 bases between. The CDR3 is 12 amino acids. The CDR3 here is CASSVPEGAQHF. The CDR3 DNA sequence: TGTGCCAGTAGTGTCCCCGAGGGGGCCCAGCATTTT.

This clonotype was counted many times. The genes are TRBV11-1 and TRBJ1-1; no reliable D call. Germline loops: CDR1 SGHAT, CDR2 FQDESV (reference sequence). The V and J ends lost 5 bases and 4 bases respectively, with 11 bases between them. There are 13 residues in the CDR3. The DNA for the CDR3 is TGTGCCAGCAGCCCGAGGGATGGCACTGAAGCTTTCTTT. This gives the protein CASSPRDGTEAFF.

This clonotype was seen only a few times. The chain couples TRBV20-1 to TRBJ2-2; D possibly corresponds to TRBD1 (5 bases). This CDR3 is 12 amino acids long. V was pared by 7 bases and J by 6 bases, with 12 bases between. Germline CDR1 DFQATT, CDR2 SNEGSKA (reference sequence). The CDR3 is CSVQGRSGELFF. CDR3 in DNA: TGCAGTGTCCAGGGCCGTTCCGGGGAGCTGTTTTTT.

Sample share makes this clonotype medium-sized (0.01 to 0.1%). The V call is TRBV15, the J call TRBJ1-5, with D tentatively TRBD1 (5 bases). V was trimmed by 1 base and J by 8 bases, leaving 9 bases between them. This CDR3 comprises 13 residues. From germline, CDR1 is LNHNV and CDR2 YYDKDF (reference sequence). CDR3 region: CATSRVGGEPQHF. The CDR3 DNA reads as TGTGCCACCAGCAGAGTCGGGGGGGAGCCCCAGCATTTT.

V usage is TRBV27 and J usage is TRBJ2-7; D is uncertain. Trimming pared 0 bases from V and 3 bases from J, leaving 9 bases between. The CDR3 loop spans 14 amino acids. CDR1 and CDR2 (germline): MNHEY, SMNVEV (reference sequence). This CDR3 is CASSLSPAIYEQYF. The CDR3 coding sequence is TGTGCCAGCAGTTTATCGCCCGCGATCTACGAGCAGTACTTC.

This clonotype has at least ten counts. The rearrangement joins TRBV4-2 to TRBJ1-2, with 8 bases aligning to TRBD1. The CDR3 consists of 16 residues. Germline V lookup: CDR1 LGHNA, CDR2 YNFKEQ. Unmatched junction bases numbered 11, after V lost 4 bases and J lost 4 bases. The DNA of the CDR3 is TGTGCCAGCAGCCCTTCAGTGACAGGGGTTTTCTATGGCTACACCTTC. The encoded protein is CASSPSVTGVFYGYTF.

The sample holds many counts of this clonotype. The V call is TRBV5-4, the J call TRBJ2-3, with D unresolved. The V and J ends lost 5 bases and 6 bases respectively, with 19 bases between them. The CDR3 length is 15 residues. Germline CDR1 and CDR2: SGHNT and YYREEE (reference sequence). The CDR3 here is CASRISGSASDTQYF. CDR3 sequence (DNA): TGTGCCAGCAGGATCTCTGGATCGGCTAGTGATACGCAGTATTTT.

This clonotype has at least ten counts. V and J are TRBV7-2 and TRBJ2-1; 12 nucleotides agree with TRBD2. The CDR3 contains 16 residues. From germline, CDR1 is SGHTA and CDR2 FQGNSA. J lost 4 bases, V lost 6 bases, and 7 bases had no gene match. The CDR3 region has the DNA TGTGCCAGCAGTCGCCCGGGACTAGCGGGTTACAATGAGCAGTTCTTC. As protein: CASSRPGLAGYNEQFF.

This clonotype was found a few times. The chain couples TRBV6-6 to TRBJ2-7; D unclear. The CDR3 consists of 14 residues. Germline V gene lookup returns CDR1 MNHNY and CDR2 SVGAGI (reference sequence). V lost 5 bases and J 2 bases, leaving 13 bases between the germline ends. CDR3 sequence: CASSPGPYPYEQYF. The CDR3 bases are TGTGCCAGCAGTCCGGGCCCTTACCCCTACGAGCAGTACTTC.

CDR3 region: CSAPRWASGSRDTQYF. CDR3 sequence (DNA): TGCAGTGCCCCTAGGTGGGCTAGCGGGAGTCGAGATACGCAGTATTTT. This sequence joins TRBV20-1 and TRBJ2-3; 10 bases line up with TRBD2. Germline trimming cut 6 bases from V and 5 bases from J; bases unmatched to any gene: 14. Germline lookup yields CDR1 DFQATT and CDR2 SNEGSKA (reference sequence). The CDR3 covers 16 residues.

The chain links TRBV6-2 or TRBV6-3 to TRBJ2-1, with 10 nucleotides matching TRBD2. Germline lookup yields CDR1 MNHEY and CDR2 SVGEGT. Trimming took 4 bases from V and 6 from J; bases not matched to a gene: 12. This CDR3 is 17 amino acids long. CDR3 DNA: TGTGCCAGCAGTTCCCTTCCAGCGGGAGGGGCAGGCAATGAGCAGTTCTTC. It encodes CASSSLPAGGAGNEQFF.

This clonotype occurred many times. CDR3 nucleotide sequence: TGTGCCAGCAGCGACAGGGGCTCGGACACCGGGGAGCTGTTTTTT. As protein: CASSDRGSDTGELFF. The rearrangement joins TRBV4-2 to TRBJ2-2; TRBD1 matches 8 bases. CDR3 length: 15 residues. Germline lookup yields CDR1 LGHNA and CDR2 YNFKEQ. J gave up 3 bases and V 5 bases, and 5 bases lay outside the gene matches.

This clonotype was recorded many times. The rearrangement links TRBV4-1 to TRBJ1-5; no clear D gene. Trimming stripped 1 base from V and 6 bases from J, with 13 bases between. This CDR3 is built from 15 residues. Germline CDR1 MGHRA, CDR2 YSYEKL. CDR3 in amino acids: CASSQGYVGSQPQHF. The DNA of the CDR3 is TGCGCCAGCAGCCAAGGGTACGTAGGGAGTCAGCCCCAGCATTTT.